These 11 T cell receptor beta chains were sequenced from one sample in a study of T cell repertoires in cytomegalovirus infection (dated by TCRdb to 2018 to 2020). TCRdb names Illumina HiSeq 1500 as the instrument used. The raw public data were reprocessed by TCRdb itself: fastp quality trimming at Q25, MiXCR clonotype calling, in-frame beta chains only. Rows with one shared CDR3 protein collapse into an entry with the most common genes and DNA. This sample is represented by roughly 310,000 distinct CDR3 sequences; 25% to 30% of them were singletons. 20% of the sample rests with the top ten. No cognate antigen is known for these TCRs. Interpreted using the paper, the treatment or condition label stands for: in vitro stimulation with specific CMV peptide epitopes to enrich CMV-specific T cells. The material was cultured PBMCs, obtained from culture after CMV antigen stimulation. The receptor source for this set is a human donor in good health (CMV status not recorded). Some clones in this sample may be carry-over from other donors' samples.

In its sample, this clonotype was seen many times. J is TRBJ1-6 and V is TRBV7-2; no firm D call. CDR3 length: 15 amino acids. Trimming took 2 bases from V and 8 from J, leaving 13 bases between them. Germline V gene sequence: CDR1 SGHTA, CDR2 FQGNSA. CDR3 sequence reads: CASSLYNGLDSPLHF. In DNA, the CDR3 is TGTGCCAGCAGCTTATACAACGGATTGGATTCACCCCTCCACTTT.

The chain combines TRBV6-6 with TRBJ1-1, with D possibly being TRBD1 (5 bases). V was clipped by 6 bases and J by 6 bases, with 14 bases between them. The germline V gene encodes CDR1 MNHNY and CDR2 SVGAGI (reference sequence). This CDR3 is 13 amino acids long. CDR3 loop: CASRLPVGAEAFF. The CDR3 DNA sequence: TGTGCCAGCAGACTCCCCGTAGGGGCTGAAGCTTTCTTT.

About this clonotype itself: This may arise from a read error, as a much more abundant clone is one base away. The V and J genes are TRBV7-2 and TRBJ2-4; the match to TRBD2 covers 8 bases. CDR1 is SGHTA, CDR2 FQGNSA, per germline. The CDR3 extends over 15 amino acids. Written as DNA, the CDR3 is TGTGCCAACAGCTATAGCGGGATCGGCGAGAACATTCAGTACTTC. As protein: CANSYSGIGENIQYF.

The chain joins TRBV20-1 to TRBJ1-5; D might be TRBD1 (5 bases). Germline V lookup: CDR1 DFQATT, CDR2 SNEGSKA (reference sequence). The CDR3 has 12 residues. The CDR3 loop reads CSLGTGNQPQHF. The CDR3 bases are TGCAGCCTTGGGACGGGTAATCAGCCCCAGCATTTT.

V is TRBV29-1 and J is TRBJ1-3; 7 bases fit TRBD1. The germline V gene has CDR1 SQVTM and CDR2 ANQGSEA. The CDR3 totals 14 residues. V shed 6 bases and J 3 bases; nucleotides not matched to a gene: 8. CDR3: CSVDRDRGGNTIYF. CDR3 DNA: TGCAGCGTGGACCGGGACAGAGGTGGAAACACCATATATTTT.

This clonotype was seen a handful of times. This sequence joins TRBV12-3 or TRBV12-4 and TRBJ1-1, with D unclear. CDR3 length: 11 residues. V lost 7 bases to trimming and J lost 11 bases, with 14 bases between them. In nucleotides, the CDR3 is TGTGCCAGCACCCGACTCGGCAGGGCTTTCTTT. Translating it yields CASTRLGRAFF.

The rearrangement joins TRBV12-3 or TRBV12-4 to TRBJ1-2; 8 nucleotides line up with TRBD1. The CDR3 length is 14 residues. V lost 1 base to trimming and J lost 7 bases; unmatched junction nucleotides: 5. The CDR3 loop reads CASSLGRTGSGYTF. Here the CDR3 DNA reads TGTGCCAGCAGTTTAGGGCGGACAGGGTCTGGCTACACCTTC.

The chain links TRBV4-1 to TRBJ1-1; TRBD1 matches 9 bases. CDR1 is MGHRA, CDR2 YSYEKL, per germline. This CDR3 has 13 amino acids. V was pared by 4 bases and J by 11 bases, with 8 bases of the junction left unmatched. The CDR3 loop is CASSLFEQGAAFF. CDR3 coding DNA: TGCGCCAGCAGCCTCTTTGAACAGGGGGCGGCTTTCTTT.

The chain is built from TRBV7-4 and TRBJ2-1; TRBD1 or TRBD2 may be the D gene (7 bases each). Germline loops: CDR1 SGHVT, CDR2 SQSDAQ. The CDR3 is made up of 14 amino acids. Deletions cut 8 bases from V and 7 bases from J, with 18 bases between. The CDR3 DNA sequence: TGTGCCAGCCTCTCCCCAGGGGGGGAGAATGAGCAGTTCTTC. It encodes CASLSPGGENEQFF.

The CDR3 spells CASSVGPAGDEQFF. The CDR3 bases are TGTGCCAGCAGCGTAGGGCCAGCCGGGGATGAGCAGTTCTTC. This chain joins TRBV9 and TRBJ2-1; weak D call: TRBD2 (5 bases). This CDR3 is built from 14 residues. Trimming took off 0 bases at V and 8 bases at J, with 12 bases between the two ends. The germline V gene has CDR1 SGDLS and CDR2 YYNGEE. The full variable domain, in which reference TRBV9 and TRBJ2-1 provide the parts outside the CDR3, is DSGVTQTPKHLITATGQRVTLRCSPRSGDLSVYWYQQSLDQGLQFLIQYYNGEERAKGNILERFSAQQFPDLHSELNLSSLELGDSALYFCASSVGPAGDEQFFGPGTRLTVL.

This clonotype was detected a few times. The chain has TRBV9 and TRBJ1-1; D possibly corresponds to TRBD1 (5 bases). Trimming cost V 2 bases and J 3 bases, with 8 bases left between them. CDR1 SGDLS and CDR2 YYNGEE come from the germline V gene. This CDR3 has 13 residues. CDR3 residues: CASSVSRDTEAFF. CDR3 nucleotide sequence: TGTGCCAGCAGCGTGAGCAGGGACACTGAAGCTTTCTTT.